This is a list of T cell receptor beta chains from one sample in a study of CD8 T cells in ankylosing spondylitis. Each CDR3 protein gets one entry after TCRdb re-called the 5' RACE reads with MiXCR. The repertoire includes hundreds of thousands of distinct CDR3 sequences, roughly a sixth of them detected once, and approximately 0.97% sits in the top ten. The specimen sequenced was blood, either unsorted or a sorted T cell fraction (not recorded which). These receptors all stem from a male donor with ankylosing spondylitis. CDR3s include the opening cysteine and the closing phenylalanine or tryptophan. A D gene is named only where the DNA matches it firmly. The listing skips clone size in some rows; elsewhere it reads once, few, many or a size class.

j_call cdr3_length clone_size v_call d_call cdr3_nt cdr3_aa
TRBJ1-4 15 few TRBV20-1 TRBD1 TGCAGTGCTAGACCCGCGACAGGGGGCAATGAAAAACTGTTTTTT CSARPATGGNEKLFF
TRBJ1-5 13 . TRBV12-3/TRBV12-4 . TGTGCCAGCAGTTTGCACGGTAATCAGCCCCAGCATTTT CASSLHGNQPQHF
TRBJ2-3 18 . TRBV5-1 . TGCGCCAGCAGCTTGGGGTCCGTGTGGACCGGGCGCACAGATACGCAGTATTTT CASSLGSVWTGRTDTQYF
TRBJ2-2 16 many TRBV5-1 TRBD1 TGCGCCAGCAGCCCGACGGGACAGAAGAACACCGGGGAGCTGTTTTTT CASSPTGQKNTGELFF
TRBJ1-3 15 few TRBV3-1 . TGTGCCAGCAGCCAAGCGAGGGGGTCCGGAAACACCATATATTTT CASSQARGSGNTIYF
TRBJ2-1 14 . TRBV5-1 . TGCGCCAGCAGCTCCTTGGAGGGGCGGGATGAGCAGTTCTTC CASSSLEGRDEQFF
TRBJ1-5 13 many TRBV4-2 . TGTGCCAGCAGCCAACTGGAAGGTAGGCCCCAGCATTTT CASSQLEGRPQHF
TRBJ1-2 15 few TRBV12-3/TRBV12-4 . TGTGCCAGCAGGACCCAGAAGCCGGGCCCTTACGGCTACACCTTC CASRTQKPGPYGYTF
TRBJ2-1 17 . TRBV7-8 TRBD2 TGTGCCAGCAGCTTAGGGTCACTAGCGGGAGTTTTGCTTGAGCAGTTCTTC CASSLGSLAGVLLEQFF
TRBJ1-4 15 . TRBV7-9 TRBD1 TGTGCCAGCAGCTTTGGACAGGGCCTGATTGAAAAACTGTTTTTT CASSFGQGLIEKLFF
TRBJ2-2 16 few TRBV27 . TGTGCCAGCAGTTTAAGGAGACAGATCAACACCGGGGAGCTGTTTTTT CASSLRRQINTGELFF
TRBJ2-2 15 . TRBV18 TRBD2 TGTGCCAGCACTACTACTAGCGCGAACACCGGGGAGCTGTTTTTT CASTTTSANTGELFF
TRBJ1-5 16 . TRBV4-1 . TGCACCAGCAGCCAAGAAGTAGGTAAGGGCAATCAGCCCCAGCATTTT CTSSQEVGKGNQPQHF
TRBJ2-3 19 few TRBV5-1 TRBD2 TGCGCCAGCAGCTTGGCTAGCGGGGGGAATTTGGCTTGGGCAGATACGCAGTATTTT CASSLASGGNLAWADTQYF
TRBJ2-7 14 few TRBV4-2 TRBD1 TGTGCCAGCAGCCAAGTGGGACAGGGGAACGAGCAGTACTTC CASSQVGQGNEQYF
TRBJ2-7 16 . TRBV12-3/TRBV12-4 . TGTGCCAGCAGTTTAGCCCCGGGCGGGCAGGGTGCCGAGCAGTACTTC CASSLAPGGQGAEQYF
TRBJ1-1 14 . TRBV28 TRBD1 TGTGCCAGCAGGCCGCCAGGGGGAAGGCCTGAAGCTTTCTTT CASRPPGGRPEAFF
TRBJ2-5 14 . TRBV5-5 . TGTGCCAGCAGCTTGGCCCCACAGAAAGAGACCCAGTACTTC CASSLAPQKETQYF
TRBJ1-2 15 . TRBV29-1 TRBD1 TGCAGCGTCGAGGGGACAGGGCCAGCTAACTATGGCTACACCTTC CSVEGTGPANYGYTF
TRBJ2-5 16 . TRBV5-1 TRBD2 TGCGCCAGCAGCTTAACTAGCGGGGGGCGCCAAGAGACCCAGTACTTC CASSLTSGGRQETQYF